Described below is a single T cell receptor beta chain sequence and its context. Its antigen is undetermined. Germline CDR1 and CDR2: MNHEY and SVGEGT. The CDR3 is made up of 15 amino acids. Trimming took 6 bases from V and 2 from J, leaving 14 bases between them. This sample is drawn from a study of T cell responses to AZD1222 COVID-19 vaccine. Study results and caveats: Baseline testing showed seropositivity in only a handful of AZD1222 recipients.

Some clones are missing from TCRdb's copy, which holds only in-frame ones; the method was immunoSEQ multiplex PCR. This repertoire shows 100,000 to 120,000 clones, about 94% found once; its top ten account for about 3%. The source was peripheral blood, collected 28 days after the second AZD1222 dose. J is TRBJ2-1 and V is TRBV6-2 or TRBV6-3, with no clear D. The clonotype comes from an adult who received the AZD1222 COVID-19 vaccine. The CDR3 protein is CASSLNVAAYNEQFF. CDR3 coding DNA: TGTGCCAGCAGCCTCAACGTGGCGGCCTACAATGAGCAGTTCTTC.